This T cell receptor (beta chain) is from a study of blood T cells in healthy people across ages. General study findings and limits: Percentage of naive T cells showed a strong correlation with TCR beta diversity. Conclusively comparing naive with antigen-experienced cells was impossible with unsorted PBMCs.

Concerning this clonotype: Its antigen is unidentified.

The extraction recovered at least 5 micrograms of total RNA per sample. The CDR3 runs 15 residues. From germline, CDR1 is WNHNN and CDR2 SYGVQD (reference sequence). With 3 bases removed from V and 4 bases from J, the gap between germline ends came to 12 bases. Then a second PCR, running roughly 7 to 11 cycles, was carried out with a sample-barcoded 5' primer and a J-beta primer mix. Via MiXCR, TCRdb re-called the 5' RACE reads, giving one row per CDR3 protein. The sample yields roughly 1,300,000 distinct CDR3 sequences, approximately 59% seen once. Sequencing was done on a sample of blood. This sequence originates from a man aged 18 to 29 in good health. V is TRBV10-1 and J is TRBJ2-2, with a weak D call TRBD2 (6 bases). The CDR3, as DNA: TGCGCCAGCAGTGATTATCGGGGAGGCACCGGGGAGCTGTTTTTT. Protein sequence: CASSDYRGGTGELFF.